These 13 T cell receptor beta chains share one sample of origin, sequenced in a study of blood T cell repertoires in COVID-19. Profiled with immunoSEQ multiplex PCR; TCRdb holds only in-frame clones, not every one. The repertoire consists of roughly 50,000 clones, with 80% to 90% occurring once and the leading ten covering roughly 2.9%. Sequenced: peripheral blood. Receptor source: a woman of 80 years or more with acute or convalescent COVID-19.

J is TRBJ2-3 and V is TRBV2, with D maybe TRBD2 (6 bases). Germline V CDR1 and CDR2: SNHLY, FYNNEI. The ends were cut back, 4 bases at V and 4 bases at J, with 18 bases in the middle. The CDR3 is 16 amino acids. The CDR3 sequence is CASSVGSGGWADTQYF. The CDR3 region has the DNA TGTGCCAGCAGTGTAGGTAGCGGAGGTTGGGCAGATACGCAGTATTTT.

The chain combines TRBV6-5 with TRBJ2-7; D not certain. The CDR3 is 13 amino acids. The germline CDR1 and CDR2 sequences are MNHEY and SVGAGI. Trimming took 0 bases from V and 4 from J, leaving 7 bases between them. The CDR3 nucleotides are TGTGCCAGCAGTTACTCGAACAGATACGAGCAGTACTTC. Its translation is CASSYSNRYEQYF.

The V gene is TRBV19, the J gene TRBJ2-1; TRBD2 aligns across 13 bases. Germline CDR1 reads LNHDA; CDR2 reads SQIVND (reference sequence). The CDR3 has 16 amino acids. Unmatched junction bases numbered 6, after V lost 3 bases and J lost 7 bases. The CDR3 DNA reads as TGTGCCAGTAGTATTATCGGACTAGCGGGGGTTAATGAGCAGTTCTTC. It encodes CASSIIGLAGVNEQFF.

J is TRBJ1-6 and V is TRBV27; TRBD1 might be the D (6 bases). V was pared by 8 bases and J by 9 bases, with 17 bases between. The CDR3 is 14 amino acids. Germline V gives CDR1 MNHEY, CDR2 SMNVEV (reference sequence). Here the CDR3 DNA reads TGTGCCAGCGGGTTCCACAGGGATGGTTCACCCCTCCACTTT. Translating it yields CASGFHRDGSPLHF.

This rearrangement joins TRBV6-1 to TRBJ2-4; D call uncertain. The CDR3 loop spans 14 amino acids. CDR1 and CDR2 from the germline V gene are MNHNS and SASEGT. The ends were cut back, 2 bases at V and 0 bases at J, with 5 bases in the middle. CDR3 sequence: CASSESGAKNIQYF. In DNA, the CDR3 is TGTGCCAGCAGTGAATCCGGAGCCAAAAACATTCAGTACTTC.

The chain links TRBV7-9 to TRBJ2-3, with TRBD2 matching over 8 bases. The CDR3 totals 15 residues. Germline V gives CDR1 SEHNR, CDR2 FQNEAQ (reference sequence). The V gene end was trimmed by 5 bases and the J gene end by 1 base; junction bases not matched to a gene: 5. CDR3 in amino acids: CASSITSGRTDTQYF. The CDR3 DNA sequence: TGTGCCAGCAGCATTACTAGCGGCCGCACAGATACGCAGTATTTT.

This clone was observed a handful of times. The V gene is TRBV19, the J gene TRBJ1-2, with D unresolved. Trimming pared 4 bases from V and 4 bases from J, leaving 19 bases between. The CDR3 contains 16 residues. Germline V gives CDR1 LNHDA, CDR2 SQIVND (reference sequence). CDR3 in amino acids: CASSRPPSGPFYGYTF. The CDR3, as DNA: TGTGCCAGTAGTAGACCCCCTTCGGGTCCTTTCTATGGCTACACCTTC.

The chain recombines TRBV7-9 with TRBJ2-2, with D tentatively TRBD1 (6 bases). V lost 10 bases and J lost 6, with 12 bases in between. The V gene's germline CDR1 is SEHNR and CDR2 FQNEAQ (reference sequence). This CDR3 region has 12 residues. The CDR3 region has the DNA TGTGCCATCCTCAGGGGAGCCGGGGAGCTGTTTTTT. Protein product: CAILRGAGELFF.

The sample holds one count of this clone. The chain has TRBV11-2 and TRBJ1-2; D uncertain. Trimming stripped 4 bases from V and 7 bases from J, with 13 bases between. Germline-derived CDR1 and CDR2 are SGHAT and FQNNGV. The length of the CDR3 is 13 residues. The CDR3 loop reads CASSSPGNAGYTF. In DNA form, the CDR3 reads TGTGCCAGCAGCTCTCCCGGGAATGCTGGCTACACCTTC.

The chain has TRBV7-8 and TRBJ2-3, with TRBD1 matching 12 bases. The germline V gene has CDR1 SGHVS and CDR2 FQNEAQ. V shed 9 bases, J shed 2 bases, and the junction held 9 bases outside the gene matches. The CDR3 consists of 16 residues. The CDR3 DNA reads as TGTGCCAGTCGGACACGGGACAGGGGGCCCACAGATACGCAGTATTTT. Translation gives CASRTRDRGPTDTQYF.

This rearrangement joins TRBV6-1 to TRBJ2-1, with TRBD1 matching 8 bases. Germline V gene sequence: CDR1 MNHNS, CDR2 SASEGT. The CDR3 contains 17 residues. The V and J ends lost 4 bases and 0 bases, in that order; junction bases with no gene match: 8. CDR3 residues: CASSGGGTGGSYNEQFF. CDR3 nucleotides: TGTGCCAGCAGTGGCGGCGGGACAGGTGGCTCCTACAATGAGCAGTTCTTC.

The DNA of the CDR3 is TGTGCCAGCAGCTTAGGAGGCGGGTTCTACAATGAGCAGTTCTTC. Translation gives CASSLGGGFYNEQFF. This rearrangement joins TRBV7-7 to TRBJ2-1, with D perhaps matching TRBD2 (5 bases). The V gene lost 1 base and the J gene lost 3 bases, with 10 bases spanning the gap. CDR1 and CDR2 from the germline V gene are SSHAT and FNYEAQ (reference sequence). CDR3 length equals 15 residues.

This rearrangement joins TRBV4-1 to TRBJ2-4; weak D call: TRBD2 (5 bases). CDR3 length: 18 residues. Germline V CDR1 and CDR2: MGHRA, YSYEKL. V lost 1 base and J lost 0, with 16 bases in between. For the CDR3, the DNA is TGCGCCAGCAGCCAAGGGCCTGGGGAGAGTCTAGCCAAAAACATTCAGTACTTC. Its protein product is CASSQGPGESLAKNIQYF.